Each of the 22 T cell receptor beta chains below was sequenced from the same sample in a study of identical twins. Via MiXCR, TCRdb re-called the 5' RACE reads, giving one row per CDR3 protein. Among about 240,000 distinct CDR3 sequences, roughly 13% were seen once, and the ten largest hold roughly 3.7%. A further study also used this sample, focusing on yellow fever vaccine responses in identical twins.

The sequenced sample consisted of memory (CD45RO+) T cells sorted from blood. The receptors shown here come from a woman under 30 in good health.

In its sample, this clonotype was seen a few times. J is TRBJ2-7 and V is TRBV7-9, with D tentatively TRBD2 (6 bases). The V gene lost 4 bases and the J gene lost 7 bases, with 14 bases spanning the gap. CDR3 length: 13 amino acids. The germline CDR1 and CDR2 sequences are SEHNR and FQNEAQ (reference sequence). The CDR3 DNA sequence: TGTGCCAGCAGCTCGCGGGATTCGGGAGAGCAGTACTTC. Translated: CASSSRDSGEQYF.

This clonotype was seen a few times. The rearrangement links TRBV2 to TRBJ2-2; the match to TRBD2 covers 8 bases. The junction had 9 bases not matched to a gene; V was cut back by 4 bases and J by 8 bases. Germline V gene data show CDR1 as SNHLY and CDR2 as FYNNEI. The CDR3 has 15 residues. CDR3 in DNA: TGTGCCAGCAGTGCCGGAGCGGGGGTGTCGGGGGAGCTGTTTTTT. Translating gives CASSAGAGVSGELFF.

This clonotype was seen a few times. The genes are TRBV3-1 and TRBJ2-1, with D possibly being TRBD2 (5 bases). V lost 3 bases to trimming and J lost 2 bases, with 17 bases between them. Looked up from germline, CDR1 is LGHDT and CDR2 is YNNKEL (reference sequence). The CDR3 consists of 17 residues. The CDR3 is CASSHRASSLPYNEQFF. The CDR3 DNA is TGTGCCAGCAGCCATCGAGCCTCTAGCCTCCCCTACAATGAGCAGTTCTTC.

Only a few counts were recorded for this clonotype. The CDR3 here is CASSQGPGNYGYTF. The CDR3 bases are TGTGCCAGCAGCCAAGGACCCGGTAACTATGGCTACACCTTC. The gene calls are TRBV3-1 and TRBJ1-2; no clear D gene. The CDR3 is 14 residues long. CDR1 LGHDT and CDR2 YNNKEL come from the germline V gene (reference sequence). Trimming took 1 base from V and 1 from J, leaving 7 bases between them.

The count of this clonotype is one. The chain recombines TRBV5-6 with TRBJ2-5, with 8 bases that match TRBD2. Germline trimming cut 3 bases from V and 1 base from J; bases unmatched to any gene: 8. From germline, CDR1 is SGHDT and CDR2 YYEEEE. The CDR3 runs 16 residues. CDR3 sequence: CASSWHSGMIQETQYF. In nucleotides, the CDR3 is TGTGCCAGCAGCTGGCATAGCGGGATGATCCAAGAGACCCAGTACTTC.

This chain uses TRBV2 with TRBJ2-2; no firm D call. V shed 6 bases and J shed 8 bases, with 13 bases lying between them. Germline V CDR1 and CDR2: SNHLY, FYNNEI. CDR3 size: 13 residues. The chain's CDR3 is CASRASSAGELFF. The CDR3 DNA reads as TGTGCCAGCAGGGCTAGTTCCGCAGGGGAGCTGTTTTTT.

This clonotype was seen more than once but under ten times. The chain has TRBV6-1 and TRBJ1-2; 7 bases line up with TRBD1. Trimming took 6 bases from V and 5 from J; bases not matched to a gene: 3. The CDR3 length is 12 residues. CDR1 is MNHNS, CDR2 SASEGT, per germline. CDR3 bases: TGTGCCAGCAGGGACAGGCAGTATGGCTACACCTTC. This encodes CASRDRQYGYTF.

This clonotype was counted ten times or more. The chain employs TRBV7-8 and TRBJ2-3; possibly TRBD2 for D (6 bases). Looked up from germline, CDR1 is SGHVS and CDR2 is FQNEAQ. The ends were cut back, 3 bases at V and 2 bases at J, with 21 bases in the middle. This CDR3 contains 18 residues. CDR3 protein: CASSFPLSGSRATDTQYF. In DNA form, the CDR3 reads TGTGCCAGCAGCTTTCCGCTTAGCGGTAGCCGCGCCACAGATACGCAGTATTTT.

The rearrangement uses TRBV7-2 and TRBJ2-5; D perhaps matches TRBD2 (7 bases). Trimming took 8 bases from V and 4 from J, leaving 20 bases between them. Germline CDR1 is SGHTA and CDR2 is FQGNSA. The length of the CDR3 is 15 residues. CDR3 coding DNA: TGTGCCAGCCTGCGGGGGCCGGACCGGGGAGAGACCCAGTACTTC. Its protein product is CASLRGPDRGETQYF.

The CDR3: CACSFLITDTQYF. In nucleotides, the CDR3 is TGTGCCTGCAGTTTTCTGATCACAGATACGCAGTATTTT. The chain has TRBV30 and TRBJ2-3; D uncertain. In germline, CDR1 is GTSNPN, CDR2 SVGIG (reference sequence). The CDR3 spans 13 residues. Trimming took 6 bases from V and 2 from J, leaving 12 bases between them.

This clonotype was seen more than once but under ten times. The CDR3 spells CSAREAKGQGLTGELFF. The CDR3 DNA is TGCAGTGCTAGAGAAGCTAAGGGCCAGGGGTTGACCGGGGAGCTGTTTTTT. This chain connects TRBV20-1 to TRBJ2-2; TRBD1 might be the D (6 bases). Germline V gene sequence: CDR1 DFQATT, CDR2 SNEGSKA (reference sequence). Trimming shortened V by 0 bases and J by 5 bases, and 19 bases separated the two germline ends. The CDR3 is 17 residues long.

The chain joins TRBV7-2 to TRBJ1-4; possible D gene TRBD1, 5 bases. This CDR3 is 14 amino acids long. Trimming removed 5 bases from V and 4 bases from J, with 11 bases in between. Germline CDR1 reads SGHTA; CDR2 reads FQGNSA. CDR3 in amino acids: CASSRPTVNEKLFF. In DNA form, the CDR3 reads TGTGCCAGCAGCCGCCCGACAGTTAATGAAAAACTGTTTTTT. Complete variable domain (other parts from reference TRBV7-2 and TRBJ1-4): GAGVSQSPSNKVTEKGKDVELRCDPISGHTALYWYRQSLGQGLEFLIYFQGNSAPDKSGLPSDRFSAERTGGSVSTLTIQRTQQEDSAVYLCASSRPTVNEKLFFGSGTQLSVL.

The sample holds a few counts of this clonotype. The chain links TRBV19 to TRBJ2-2; TRBD2 matches at 10 bases. In germline, CDR1 is LNHDA, CDR2 SQIVND (reference sequence). J lost 8 bases, V lost 9 bases, and 9 bases had no gene match. The CDR3 has 14 amino acids. CDR3 amino acids: CASLQRGGLGELFF. DNA for the CDR3: TGTGCCAGCCTACAGCGGGGGGGCTTAGGGGAGCTGTTTTTT.

J is TRBJ2-7 and V is TRBV6-1; TRBD1 might be the D (6 bases). The CDR3 length is 15 residues. Germline loops: CDR1 MNHNS, CDR2 SASEGT. Trimming pared 6 bases from V and 3 bases from J, leaving 18 bases between. In nucleotides, the CDR3 is TGTGCCAGCAGGGCAAGGACAGACGGACGCTACGAGCAGTACTTC. This codes for CASRARTDGRYEQYF.

The table lists this clonotype with a few counts. The chain couples TRBV7-2 to TRBJ2-7; 9 positions match TRBD1. This CDR3 is built from 15 residues. Germline V gene lookup returns CDR1 SGHTA and CDR2 FQGNSA. The V segment lost 5 bases and the J segment 2 bases; nucleotides outside the gene matches: 7. DNA of the CDR3: TGTGCCAGCAGCGAAGGGACAGGGAGGGCCTACGAGCAGTACTTC. Translated: CASSEGTGRAYEQYF.

The rearrangement uses TRBV12-3 or TRBV12-4 and TRBJ1-5; D is ambiguous. This CDR3 is built from 14 residues. V was trimmed by 6 bases and J by 2 bases, leaving 11 bases between them. CDR3 sequence (DNA): TGTGCCAGCAGGAGGGAATCTGGCAATCAGCCCCAGCATTTT. Encoded protein: CASRRESGNQPQHF.

This clonotype was detected a few times. This chain joins TRBV6-1 and TRBJ2-7; possible D gene TRBD1, 5 bases. The CDR3 has 13 residues. Per germline, CDR1 MNHNS and CDR2 SASEGT. V lost 5 bases and J 2 bases, leaving 10 bases between the germline ends. The chain's CDR3 is CASSTRGTYEQYF. The CDR3 nucleotides are TGTGCCAGCAGTACAAGGGGCACCTACGAGCAGTACTTC.

This clonotype was detected only a few times. The V call is TRBV7-9, the J call TRBJ1-1; D gene ambiguous. Germline V CDR1 and CDR2: SEHNR, FQNEAQ (reference sequence). Trimming cost V 7 bases and J 4 bases, with 25 bases left between them. The CDR3 totals 17 residues. CDR3 sequence (DNA): TGTGCCAGCAACCTCCGGGGTGGTACCCAAACAAGCACTGAAGCTTTCTTT. It encodes CASNLRGGTQTSTEAFF.

Many counts were recorded for this clonotype. The J gene is TRBJ2-7, the V gene TRBV12-3 or TRBV12-4, with TRBD1 as a possible D gene (6 bases). This CDR3 is 14 amino acids long. V was cut by 1 base and J by 0 bases, with 7 bases left in between. CDR3 sequence (DNA): TGTGCCAGCAGTTTAGGGACAGCCTCCTACGAGCAGTACTTC. Translating it yields CASSLGTASYEQYF.

The V and J genes are TRBV6-6 and TRBJ2-7, with D perhaps TRBD1 (6 bases). Germline V CDR1 and CDR2: MNHNY, SVGAGI (reference sequence). V dropped 6 bases and J dropped 7 bases, with 16 bases sitting between them. This CDR3 comprises 13 residues. As DNA, the CDR3 is TGTGCCAGCAGCCCCGACAGGAAGGGGGAGCAGTACTTC. It translates to CASSPDRKGEQYF.

This clonotype has a handful of counts. The chain links TRBV20-1 to TRBJ1-1; D not certain. Germline CDR1 DFQATT, CDR2 SNEGSKA (reference sequence). CDR3 length equals 11 residues. This CDR3 is CRVLKGTEAFF. In DNA, the CDR3 is TGCAGGGTTTTAAAGGGCACTGAAGCTTTCTTT.

This clonotype was observed at least ten times. The gene calls are TRBV25-1 and TRBJ2-7; 10 bases map to TRBD1. The CDR3 is 15 residues long. V trimming: 3 bases; J trimming: 3 bases; junction bases outside the gene matches: 5. Germline lookup yields CDR1 MGHDK and CDR2 SYGVNS. CDR3 coding DNA: TGTGCCAGCAGTGAGGACAGGGGGTTTCACTACGAGCAGTACTTC. As protein: CASSEDRGFHYEQYF.